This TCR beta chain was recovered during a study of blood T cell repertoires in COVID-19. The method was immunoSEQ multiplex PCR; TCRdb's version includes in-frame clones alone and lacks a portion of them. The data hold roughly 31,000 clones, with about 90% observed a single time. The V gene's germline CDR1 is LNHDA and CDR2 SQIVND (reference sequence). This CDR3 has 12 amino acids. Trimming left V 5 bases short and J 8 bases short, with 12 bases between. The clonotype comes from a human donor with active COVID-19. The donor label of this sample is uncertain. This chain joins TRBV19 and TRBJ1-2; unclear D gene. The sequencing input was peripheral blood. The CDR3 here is CASSYKYNGYTF. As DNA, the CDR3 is TGTGCCAGTAGTTACAAGTATAACGGCTACACCTTC.